The 6 T cell receptor beta chains given below trace back to one sample, sequenced in a study of human T cells and chemical hapten exposure (dated by TCRdb to 2020 to 2022). Preparation of the library involved RACE. The data were produced on a NextSeq 500. TCRdb trimmed public reads at Q25 via fastp, called clones via MiXCR and kept in-frame beta chains. Entries are consolidated by CDR3 protein sequence, retaining the most common genes and DNA. Within this sample are 180,000 or so distinct CDR3 sequences, with more than 25% of them counted one time only. Jointly, the top ten make up 2.5% to 3.5% of the sample. In the paper's terms, the time point label means: pre-sensitization, week 0. Sample treatment or condition, as interpreted from the label and publication: therapeutic diphenylcyclopropenone sensitization with weekly scalp DPC. The sequenced sample was whole blood, obtained in connection with sensitization to the hapten diphenylcyclopropenone (DPC). The receptors derive from a woman aged 30 to 39 with alopecia areata. Some clones in this sample may be carry-over from other donors' samples.

The rearrangement uses TRBV6-2 or TRBV6-3 and TRBJ2-2, with a tentative D call TRBD2 (6 bases). V was clipped by 0 bases and J by 0 bases, with 8 bases between them. Germline CDR1 is MNHEY and CDR2 is SVGEGT. This CDR3 contains 16 residues. The CDR3 DNA follows: TGTGCCAGCAGTTACTCTGCGGGAACGAACACCGGGGAGCTGTTTTTT. Amino acid sequence: CASSYSAGTNTGELFF.

The sample holds a few counts of this clonotype. This chain uses TRBV2 with TRBJ1-1; 12 bases match TRBD1. Trimming at V came to 6 bases and at J to 4 bases, leaving 6 bases not matched to a gene. This CDR3 is built from 15 residues. The germline gives CDR1 SNHLY, CDR2 FYNNEI. CDR3 DNA: TGTGCCAGCAGCCAGCGGGACAGGGGGCGCACTGAAGCTTTCTTT. Translating gives CASSQRDRGRTEAFF. The full variable domain, with the rest looked up from reference TRBV2 and TRBJ1-1, is EPEVTQTPSHQVTQMGQEVILRCVPISNHLYFYWYRQILGQKVEFLVSFYNNEISEKSEIFDDQFSVERPDGSNFTLKIRSTKLEDSAMYFCASSQRDRGRTEAFFGQGTRLTVV.

This clonotype was picked up a small number of times. V usage is TRBV3-1 and J usage is TRBJ1-6; D unclear. The V gene's germline CDR1 is LGHDT and CDR2 YNNKEL (reference sequence). This CDR3 is 14 amino acids long. Trimming pared 4 bases from V and 6 bases from J, leaving 10 bases between. In DNA form, the CDR3 reads TGTGCCAGCAGCCTGACAAATAGTAATTCACCCCTCCACTTT. Translated: CASSLTNSNSPLHF.

The CDR3 spells CASSLLGTNEKLFF. The CDR3 DNA reads as TGCGCCAGCAGCTTGCTCGGGACTAATGAAAAACTGTTTTTT. This chain links TRBV5-1 with TRBJ1-4; D remains unclear. Between the trimmed V and J ends, which lost 1 base and 2 bases, there was a span of 6 bases. CDR1 is SGHRS, CDR2 YFSETQ, per germline. The CDR3 runs 14 residues. The complete variable domain, with remaining parts taken from reference TRBV5-1 and TRBJ1-4, reads KAGVTQTPRYLIKTRGQQVTLSCSPISGHRSVSWYQQTPGQGLQFLFEYFSETQRNKGNFPGRFSGRQFSNSRSEMNVSTLELGDSALYLCASSLLGTNEKLFFGSGTQLSVL.

This clonotype was counted a few times. The chain joins TRBV28 to TRBJ1-2, with D possibly TRBD1 on 5 matching bases. Deletions cut 1 base from V and 4 bases from J, with 13 bases between. The CDR3 sequence is 15 residues long. CDR1 is MDHEN, CDR2 SYDVKM, per germline. The CDR3 region has the DNA TGTGCCAGCAGTTTATACCCTCCAGGGCCCTATGGCTACACCTTC. It specifies CASSLYPPGPYGYTF.

A note on this clonotype: Because the CDR3 is missing its conserved closing phenylalanine or tryptophan, this is likely a read error. The chain employs TRBV4-2 and TRBJ2-1, with 8 bases aligning to TRBD2. Per germline, CDR1 LGHNA and CDR2 YNFKEQ. V lost 0 bases, J lost 5 bases, and 6 bases stayed unmatched. The CDR3 has 16 amino acids. The CDR3 DNA sequence: TGTGCCAGCAGCCAAGATTCGGGGGGGAAGAACAATGAGCAGTTCTCC. It codes for CASSQDSGGKNNEQFS.